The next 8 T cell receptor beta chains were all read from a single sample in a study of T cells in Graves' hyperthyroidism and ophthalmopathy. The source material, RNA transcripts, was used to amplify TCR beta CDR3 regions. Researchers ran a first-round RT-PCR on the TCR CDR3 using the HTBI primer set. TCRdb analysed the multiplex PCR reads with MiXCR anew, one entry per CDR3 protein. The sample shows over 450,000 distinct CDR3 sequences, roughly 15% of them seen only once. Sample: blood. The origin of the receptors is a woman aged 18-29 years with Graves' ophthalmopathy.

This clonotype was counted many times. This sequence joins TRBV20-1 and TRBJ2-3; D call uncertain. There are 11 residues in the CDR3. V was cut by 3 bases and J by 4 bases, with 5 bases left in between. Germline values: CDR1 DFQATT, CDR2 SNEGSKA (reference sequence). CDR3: CSASHSDTQYF. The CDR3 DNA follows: TGCAGTGCTAGCCACTCAGATACGCAGTATTTT.

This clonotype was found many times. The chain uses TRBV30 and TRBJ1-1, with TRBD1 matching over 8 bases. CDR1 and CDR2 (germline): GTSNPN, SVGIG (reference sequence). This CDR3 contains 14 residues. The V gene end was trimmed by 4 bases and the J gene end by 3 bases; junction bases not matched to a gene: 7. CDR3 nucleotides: TGTGCCTGGACCTTCCTACAGGGGGACACTGAAGCTTTCTTT. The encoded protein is CAWTFLQGDTEAFF.

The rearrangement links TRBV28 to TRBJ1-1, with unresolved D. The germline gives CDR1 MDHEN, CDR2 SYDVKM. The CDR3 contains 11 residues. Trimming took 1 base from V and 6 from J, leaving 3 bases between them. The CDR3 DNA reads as TGTGCCAGCAGTTTATACCCTGAAGCTTTCTTT. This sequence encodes CASSLYPEAFF. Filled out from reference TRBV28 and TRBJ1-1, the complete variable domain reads DVKVTQSSRYLVKRTGEKVFLECVQDMDHENMFWYRQDPGLGLRLIYFSYDVKMKEKGDIPEGYSVSREKKERFSLILESASTNQTSMYLCASSLYPEAFFGQGTRLTVV.

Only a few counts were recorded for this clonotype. In DNA, the CDR3 is TGCAGTGCTAGACCCCGGACAGGGAACTCCTACGAGCAGTACTTC. Encoded protein: CSARPRTGNSYEQYF. The chain joins TRBV20-1 to TRBJ2-7; 8 bases align to TRBD1. Per the germline V gene, CDR1 is DFQATT and CDR2 is SNEGSKA (reference sequence). Unmatched junction bases numbered 6, after V lost 2 bases and J lost 0 bases. CDR3 length: 15 residues.

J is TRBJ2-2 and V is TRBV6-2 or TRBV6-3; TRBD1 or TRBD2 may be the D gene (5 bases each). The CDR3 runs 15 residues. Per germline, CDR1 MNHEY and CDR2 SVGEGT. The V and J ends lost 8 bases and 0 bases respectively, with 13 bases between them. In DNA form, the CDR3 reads TGTGCCAGCTGGACCGGGACCCCGAACACCGGGGAGCTGTTTTTT. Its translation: CASWTGTPNTGELFF.

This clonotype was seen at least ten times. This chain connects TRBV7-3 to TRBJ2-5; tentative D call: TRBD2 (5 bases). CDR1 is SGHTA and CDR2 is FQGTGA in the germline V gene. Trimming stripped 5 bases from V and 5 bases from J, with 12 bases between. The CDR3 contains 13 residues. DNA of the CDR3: TGTGCCAGCAGCGCAGCGGCTAGGGAGACCCAGTACTTC. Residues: CASSAAARETQYF. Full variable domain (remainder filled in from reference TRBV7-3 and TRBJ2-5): GAGVSQTPSNKVTEKGKYVELRCDPISGHTALYWYRQSLGQGPEFLIYFQGTGAADDSGLPNDRFFAVRPEGSVSTLKIQRTERGDSAVYLCASSAAARETQYFGPGTRLLVL.

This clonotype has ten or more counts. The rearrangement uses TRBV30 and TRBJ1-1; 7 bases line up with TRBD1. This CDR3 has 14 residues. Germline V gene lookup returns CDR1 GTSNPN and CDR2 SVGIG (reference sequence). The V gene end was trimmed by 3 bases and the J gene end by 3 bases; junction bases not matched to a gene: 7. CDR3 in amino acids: CAWRSDRDYTEAFF. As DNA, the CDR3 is TGTGCCTGGAGAAGCGACAGGGACTACACTGAAGCTTTCTTT.

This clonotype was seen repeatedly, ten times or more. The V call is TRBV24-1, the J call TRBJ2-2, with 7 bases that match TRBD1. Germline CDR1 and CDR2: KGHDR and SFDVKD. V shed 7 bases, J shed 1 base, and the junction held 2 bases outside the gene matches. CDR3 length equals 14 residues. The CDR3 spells CATRGTVNTGELFF. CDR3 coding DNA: TGTGCCACCAGAGGGACAGTGAACACCGGGGAGCTGTTTTTT.